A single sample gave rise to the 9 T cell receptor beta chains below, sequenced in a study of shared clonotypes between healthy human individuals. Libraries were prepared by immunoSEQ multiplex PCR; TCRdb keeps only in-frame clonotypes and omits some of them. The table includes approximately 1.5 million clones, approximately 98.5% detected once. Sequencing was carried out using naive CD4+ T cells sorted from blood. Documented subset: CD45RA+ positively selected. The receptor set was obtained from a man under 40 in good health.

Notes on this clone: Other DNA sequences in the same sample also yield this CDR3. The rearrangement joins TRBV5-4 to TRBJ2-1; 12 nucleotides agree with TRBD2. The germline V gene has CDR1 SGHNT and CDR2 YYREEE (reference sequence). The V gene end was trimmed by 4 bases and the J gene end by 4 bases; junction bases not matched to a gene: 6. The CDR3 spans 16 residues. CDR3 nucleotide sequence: TGTGCCAGCAGCACCGGACTAGCGGGATCTTACAATGAGCAGTTCTTC. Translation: CASSTGLAGSYNEQFF.

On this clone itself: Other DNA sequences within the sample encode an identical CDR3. The CDR3 nucleotides are TGCGCCAGCAGTGAGGGTTACGAGCAGTACTTC. Translated, it gives CASSEGYEQYF. The chain uses TRBV10-2 and TRBJ2-7, with D uncertain. This CDR3 is built from 11 residues. The V and J ends lost 2 bases and 4 bases respectively, with 3 bases between them. The V gene's germline CDR1 is WSHSY and CDR2 SAAADI.

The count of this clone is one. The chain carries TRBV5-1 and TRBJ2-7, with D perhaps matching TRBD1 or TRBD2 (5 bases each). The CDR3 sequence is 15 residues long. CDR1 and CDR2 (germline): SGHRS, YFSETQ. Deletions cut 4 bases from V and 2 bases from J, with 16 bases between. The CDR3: CASSPGTERTYEQYF. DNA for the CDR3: TGCGCCAGCAGCCCGGGGACGGAACGAACCTACGAGCAGTACTTC.

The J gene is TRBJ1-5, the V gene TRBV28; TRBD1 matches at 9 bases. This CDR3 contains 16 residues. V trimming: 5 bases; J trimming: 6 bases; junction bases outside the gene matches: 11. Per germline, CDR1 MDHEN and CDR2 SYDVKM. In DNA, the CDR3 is TGTGCCAGCAGTGAGCGGGGACAGGGAGGCTTTCAGCCCCAGCATTTT. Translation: CASSERGQGGFQPQHF.

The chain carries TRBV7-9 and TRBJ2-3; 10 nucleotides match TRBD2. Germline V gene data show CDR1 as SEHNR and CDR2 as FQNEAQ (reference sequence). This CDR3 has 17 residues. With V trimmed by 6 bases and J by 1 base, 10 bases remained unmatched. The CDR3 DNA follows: TGTGCCAGCAGACTTGCAGCGGGAGGGCCTGGCACAGATACGCAGTATTTT. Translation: CASRLAAGGPGTDTQYF.

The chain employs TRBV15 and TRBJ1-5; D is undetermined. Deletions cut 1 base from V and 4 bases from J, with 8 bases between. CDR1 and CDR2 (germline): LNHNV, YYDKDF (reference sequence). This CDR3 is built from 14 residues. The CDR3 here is CATSRGMGNQPQHF. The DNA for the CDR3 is TGTGCCACCAGCAGAGGAATGGGGAATCAGCCCCAGCATTTT.

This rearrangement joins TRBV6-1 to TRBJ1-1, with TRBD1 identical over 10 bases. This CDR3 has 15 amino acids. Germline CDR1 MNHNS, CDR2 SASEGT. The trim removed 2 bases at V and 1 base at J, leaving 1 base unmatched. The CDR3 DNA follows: TGTGCCAGCAGTGAAAGGGACAGGGGGAACACTGAAGCTTTCTTT. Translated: CASSERDRGNTEAFF.

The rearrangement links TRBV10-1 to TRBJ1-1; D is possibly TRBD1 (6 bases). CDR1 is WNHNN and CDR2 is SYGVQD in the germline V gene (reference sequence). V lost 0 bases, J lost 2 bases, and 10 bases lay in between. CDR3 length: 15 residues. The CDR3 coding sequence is TGCGCCAGCAGTGAGTCAGTGGGACAAAACACTGAAGCTTTCTTT. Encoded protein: CASSESVGQNTEAFF.

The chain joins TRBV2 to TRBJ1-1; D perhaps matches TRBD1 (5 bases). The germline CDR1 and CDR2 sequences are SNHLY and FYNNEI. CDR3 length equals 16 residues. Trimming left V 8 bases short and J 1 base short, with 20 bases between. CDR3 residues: CASSHRSRVENTEAFF. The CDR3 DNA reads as TGTGCCAGCTCCCATCGGAGCAGGGTCGAGAACACTGAAGCTTTCTTT.